This TCR beta chain is from a study of PD-L1 blockade in urothelial cancer. The wider study: The authors examined blood 3 weeks (second dose) and 6 weeks after treatment start. Blood yielded a median of 141,255 T cells per sample.

Clones were read by immunoSEQ multiplex PCR, and TCRdb kept only the in-frame ones, dropping some. The sample includes 70,000 to 75,000 clones, roughly 84% of them seen just once. Germline CDR1 KGHSH, CDR2 LQKENI. This CDR3 is built from 16 residues. The ends lost 0 bases at V and 9 bases at J; junction bases unmatched: 4. Indicated time point: pretreatment peripheral blood. The input for sequencing was PBMCs, taken around atezolizumab (anti-PD-L1) treatment. The sequence was collected from a woman in her 70s with urothelial cancer. The chain joins TRBV18 to TRBJ2-1, with 14 bases identical to TRBD2. Here the CDR3 DNA reads TGTGCCAGCTCACCACCCGGACTAGCGGGAGGCATTGAGCAGTTCTTC. Protein product: CASSPPGLAGGIEQFF.